This T cell receptor beta chain was captured by sequencing in a study of T cells in Graves' hyperthyroidism and ophthalmopathy. Study-wide context: Before any treatment, at initial diagnosis, peripheral blood was collected.

This clonotype came up many times. Its antigen is unknown. Study results and caveats: Blood samples included most of the expanded thyroid clonotypes exceeding 0.001. Ophthalmopathy and stable hyperthyroidism were separated by a 13 V-J model.

Amplification of TCR beta CDR3 regions used RNA as the template. An initial round of RT-PCR targeting the TCR CDR3 relied on the HTBI primer set. TCRdb re-called the multiplex PCR reads with MiXCR, one entry per CDR3 protein. The sample has more than 350,000 distinct CDR3 sequences, about 15% seen once. Sequencing was done on a sample of blood. The clonotype comes from a woman aged 30 to 39 with Graves' hyperthyroidism.

CDR3 sequence: CSARDPPTSGREQFF. The DNA for the CDR3 is TGCAGTGCTAGAGATCCCCCGACTAGCGGGAGGGAGCAGTTCTTC. This chain links TRBV20-1 with TRBJ2-1, with 13 nucleotides matching TRBD2. Germline V gives CDR1 DFQATT, CDR2 SNEGSKA (reference sequence). The CDR3 spans 15 residues. V dropped 0 bases and J dropped 10; count of bases not matched to a gene: 6.